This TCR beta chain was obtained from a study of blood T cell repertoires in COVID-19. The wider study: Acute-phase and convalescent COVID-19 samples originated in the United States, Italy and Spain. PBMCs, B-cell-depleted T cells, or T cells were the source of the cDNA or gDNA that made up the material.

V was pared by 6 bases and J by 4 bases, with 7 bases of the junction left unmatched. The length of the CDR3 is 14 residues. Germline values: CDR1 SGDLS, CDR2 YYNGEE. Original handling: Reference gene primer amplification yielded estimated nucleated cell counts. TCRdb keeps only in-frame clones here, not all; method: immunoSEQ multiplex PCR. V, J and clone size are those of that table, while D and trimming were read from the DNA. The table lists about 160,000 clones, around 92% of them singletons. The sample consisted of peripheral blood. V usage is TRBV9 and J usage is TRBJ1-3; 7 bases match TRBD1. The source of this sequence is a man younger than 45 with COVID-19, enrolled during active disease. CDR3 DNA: TGTGCCAGCAAGGAGGGGGCAGTCGGAAACACCATATATTTT. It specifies CASKEGAVGNTIYF.